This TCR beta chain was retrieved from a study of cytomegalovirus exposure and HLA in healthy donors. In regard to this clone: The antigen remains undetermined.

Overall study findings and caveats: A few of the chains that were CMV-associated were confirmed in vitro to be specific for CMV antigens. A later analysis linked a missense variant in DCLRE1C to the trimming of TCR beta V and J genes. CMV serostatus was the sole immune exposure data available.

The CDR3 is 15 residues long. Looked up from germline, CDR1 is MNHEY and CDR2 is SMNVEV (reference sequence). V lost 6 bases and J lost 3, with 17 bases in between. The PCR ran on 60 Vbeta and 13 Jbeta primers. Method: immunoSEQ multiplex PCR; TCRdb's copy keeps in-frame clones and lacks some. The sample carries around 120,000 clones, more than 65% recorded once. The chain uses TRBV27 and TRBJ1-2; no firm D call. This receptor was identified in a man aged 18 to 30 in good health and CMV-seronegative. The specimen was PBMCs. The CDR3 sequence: CASRPEGQRDYGYTF. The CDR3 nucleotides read TGTGCCAGCAGACCCGAGGGCCAACGGGACTATGGCTACACCTTC.